The subject of this entry is one T cell receptor (beta chain). The sample comes from a study of blood T cell repertoires in COVID-19. Study information: The United States, Italy and Spain were the sources of the acute and convalescent COVID-19 samples.

Authors' analysis steps: Amplified reference gene primers provided the basis for estimating nucleated cell counts. Some clones are missing from TCRdb's copy, which holds only in-frame ones; the method was immunoSEQ multiplex PCR. From that table come the V and J calls and clone size; the DNA was used to work out D and trimming. This table holds roughly 250,000 clones, roughly 90% found once. Germline-derived CDR1 and CDR2 are SGDLS and YYNGEE. Trimming cost V 4 bases and J 2 bases, with 15 bases left between them. The CDR3 has 15 residues. J is TRBJ1-1 and V is TRBV9; D is possibly TRBD1 (5 bases). Sample: peripheral blood. The TCR was taken from a man aged 30 to 39 with acute or convalescent COVID-19. The CDR3 nucleotides read TGTGCCAGCAGCACTATCGGGGGATTCAACACTGAAGCTTTCTTT. Its protein product is CASSTIGGFNTEAFF.